A few counts support the clone carrying this T cell receptor beta chain. The CDR3 runs to 13 residues. After removal of 11 bases from V and 0 bases from J, the junction contained 2 bases not matched to a gene. Germline-derived CDR1 and CDR2 are SGHVS and FQNEAQ. In the source study's methods: Amplification with reference gene primers provided the estimates of nucleated cell counts. Clones were read by immunoSEQ multiplex PCR, and TCRdb kept only the in-frame ones, dropping some. V, J and clone size are those of that table, while D and trimming were read from the DNA. Of approximately 61,000 clones in the sample, about 86% were seen once. The sample belongs to a study of blood T cell repertoires in COVID-19. Whole-study context: Acute and convalescent COVID-19 samples came from the United States, Italy and Spain. From T cells, B-cell-depleted T cells, or PBMCs came the material, which was cDNA or gDNA.

This TCR derives from a woman older than 75 with active COVID-19. The sample taken for sequencing was peripheral blood. The chain recombines TRBV7-8 with TRBJ2-2, with 8 bases lining up with TRBD2. DNA of the CDR3: TGTGCCGGTAGCGGGGCGAACACCGGGGAGCTGTTTTTT. Its protein is CAGSGANTGELFF.